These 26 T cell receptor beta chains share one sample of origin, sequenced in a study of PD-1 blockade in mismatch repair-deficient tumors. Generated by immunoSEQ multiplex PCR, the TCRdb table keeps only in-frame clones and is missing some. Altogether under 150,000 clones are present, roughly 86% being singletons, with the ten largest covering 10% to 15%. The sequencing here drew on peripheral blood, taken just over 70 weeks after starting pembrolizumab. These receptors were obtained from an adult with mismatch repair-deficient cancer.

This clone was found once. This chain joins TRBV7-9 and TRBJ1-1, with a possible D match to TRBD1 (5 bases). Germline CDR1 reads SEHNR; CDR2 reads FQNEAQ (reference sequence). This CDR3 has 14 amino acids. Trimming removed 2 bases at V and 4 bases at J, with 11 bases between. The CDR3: CASSLRGTTTEAFF. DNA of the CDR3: TGTGCCAGCAGCTTACGGGGGACGACCACTGAAGCTTTCTTT.

The CDR3 DNA follows: TGTGCCAGCAGCTTGGTTCCGAACCCAAATGAGCAGTTCTTC. Translation: CASSLVPNPNEQFF. The J gene is TRBJ2-1, the V gene TRBV5-4; unclear D gene. Germline CDR1 and CDR2: SGHNT and YYREEE (reference sequence). The CDR3 runs 14 residues. V lost 0 bases and J lost 7, with 11 bases in between.

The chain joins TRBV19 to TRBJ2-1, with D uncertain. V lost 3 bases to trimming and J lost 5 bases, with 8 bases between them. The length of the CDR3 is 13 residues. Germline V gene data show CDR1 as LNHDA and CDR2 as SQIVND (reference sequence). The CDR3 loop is CASSIAQHNEQFF. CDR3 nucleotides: TGTGCCAGTAGTATCGCACAGCACAATGAGCAGTTCTTC.

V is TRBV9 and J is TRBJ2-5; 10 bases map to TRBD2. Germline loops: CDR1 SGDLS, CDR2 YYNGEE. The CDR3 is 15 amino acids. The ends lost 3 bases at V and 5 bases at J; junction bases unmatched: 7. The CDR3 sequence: CASSDGAGGWETQYF. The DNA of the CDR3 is TGTGCCAGCAGCGACGGAGCGGGAGGGTGGGAGACCCAGTACTTC.

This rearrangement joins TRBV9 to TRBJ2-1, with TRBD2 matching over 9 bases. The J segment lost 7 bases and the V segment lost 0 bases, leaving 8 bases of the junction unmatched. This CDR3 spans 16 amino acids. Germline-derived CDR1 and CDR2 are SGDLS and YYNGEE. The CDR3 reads CASSVGAGGLGNEQFF. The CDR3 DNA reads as TGTGCCAGCAGCGTAGGCGCGGGAGGGTTGGGGAATGAGCAGTTCTTC.

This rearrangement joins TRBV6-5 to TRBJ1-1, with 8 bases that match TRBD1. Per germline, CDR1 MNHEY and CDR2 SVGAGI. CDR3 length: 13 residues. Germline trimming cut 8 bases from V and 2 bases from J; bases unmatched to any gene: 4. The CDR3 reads CASRQGHNTEAFF. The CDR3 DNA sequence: TGTGCCAGCCGACAGGGGCACAACACTGAAGCTTTCTTT.

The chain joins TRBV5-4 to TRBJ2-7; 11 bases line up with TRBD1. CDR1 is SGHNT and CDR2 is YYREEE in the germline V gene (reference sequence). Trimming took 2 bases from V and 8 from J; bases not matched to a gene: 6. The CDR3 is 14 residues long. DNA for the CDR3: TGTGCCAGCAGCTTTGGGACAGGGGGTTATCAGCAGTACTTC. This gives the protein CASSFGTGGYQQYF.

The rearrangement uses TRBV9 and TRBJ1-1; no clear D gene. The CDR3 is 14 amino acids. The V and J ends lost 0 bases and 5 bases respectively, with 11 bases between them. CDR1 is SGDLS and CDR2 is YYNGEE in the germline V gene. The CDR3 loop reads CASSVGIFGTEAFF. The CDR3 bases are TGTGCCAGCAGCGTAGGGATATTCGGGACTGAAGCTTTCTTT.

The CDR3 reads CSVEGPNQDEQYF. The CDR3 DNA is TGCAGCGTTGAGGGACCCAATCAGGACGAGCAGTACTTC. The chain is built from TRBV29-1 and TRBJ2-7, with D perhaps assigned TRBD1 or TRBD2 (5 bases each). V lost 3 bases and J 5 bases, leaving 14 bases between the germline ends. The CDR3 loop spans 13 amino acids. Germline values: CDR1 SQVTM, CDR2 ANQGSEA.

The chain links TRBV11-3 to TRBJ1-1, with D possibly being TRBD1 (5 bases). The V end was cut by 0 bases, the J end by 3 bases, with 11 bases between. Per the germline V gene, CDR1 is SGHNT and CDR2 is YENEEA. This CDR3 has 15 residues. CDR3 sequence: CASSLDLDSHTEAFF. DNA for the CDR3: TGTGCCAGCAGCTTAGATCTCGACAGCCACACTGAAGCTTTCTTT. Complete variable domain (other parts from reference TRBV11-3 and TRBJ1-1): EAGVVQSPRYKIIEKKQPVAFWCNPISGHNTLYWYLQNLGQGPELLIRYENEEAVDDSQLPKDRFSAERLKGVDSTLKIQPAELGDSAVYLCASSLDLDSHTEAFFGQGTRLTVV.

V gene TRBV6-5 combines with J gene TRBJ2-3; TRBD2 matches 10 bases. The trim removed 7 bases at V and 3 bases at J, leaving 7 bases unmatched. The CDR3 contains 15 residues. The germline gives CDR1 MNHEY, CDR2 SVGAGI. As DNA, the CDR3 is TGTGCCAGCAACGAATTTAGCGGGAGGACAGATACGCAGTATTTT. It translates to CASNEFSGRTDTQYF.

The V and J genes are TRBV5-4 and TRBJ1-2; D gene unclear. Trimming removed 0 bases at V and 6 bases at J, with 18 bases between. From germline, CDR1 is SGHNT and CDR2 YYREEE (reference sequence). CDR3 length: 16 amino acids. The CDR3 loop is CASSLGKGSLLDGYTF. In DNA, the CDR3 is TGTGCCAGCAGCTTGGGAAAGGGAAGCCTTCTAGATGGCTACACCTTC.

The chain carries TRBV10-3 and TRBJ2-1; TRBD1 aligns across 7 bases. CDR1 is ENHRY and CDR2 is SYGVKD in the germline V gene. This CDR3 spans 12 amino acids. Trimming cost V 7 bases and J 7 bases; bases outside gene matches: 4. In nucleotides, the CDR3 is TGTGCCATCAACCACAGGGGTAATGAGCAGTTCTTC. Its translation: CAINHRGNEQFF.

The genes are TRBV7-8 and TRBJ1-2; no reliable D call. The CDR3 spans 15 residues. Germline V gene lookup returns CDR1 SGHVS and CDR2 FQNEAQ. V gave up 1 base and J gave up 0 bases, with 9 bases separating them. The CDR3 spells CASSLEGRANYGYTF. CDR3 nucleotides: TGTGCCAGCAGCTTAGAAGGCAGAGCTAACTATGGCTACACCTTC.

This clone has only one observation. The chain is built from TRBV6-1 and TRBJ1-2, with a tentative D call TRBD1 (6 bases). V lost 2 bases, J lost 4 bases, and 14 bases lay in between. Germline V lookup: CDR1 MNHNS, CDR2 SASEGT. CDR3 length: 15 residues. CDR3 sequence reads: CASSELGGSSYGYTF. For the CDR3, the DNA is TGTGCCAGCAGTGAACTAGGGGGATCCAGCTATGGCTACACCTTC.

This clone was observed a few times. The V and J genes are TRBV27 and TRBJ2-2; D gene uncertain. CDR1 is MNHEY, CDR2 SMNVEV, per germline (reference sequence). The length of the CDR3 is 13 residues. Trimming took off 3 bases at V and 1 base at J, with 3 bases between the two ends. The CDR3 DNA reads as TGTGCCAGCAGTTTGGGGAACACCGGGGAGCTGTTTTTT. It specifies CASSLGNTGELFF.

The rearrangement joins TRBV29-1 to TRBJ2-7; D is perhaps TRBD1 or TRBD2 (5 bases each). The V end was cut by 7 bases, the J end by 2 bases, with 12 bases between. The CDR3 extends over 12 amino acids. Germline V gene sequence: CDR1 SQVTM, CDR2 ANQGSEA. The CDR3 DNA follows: TGCAGCGCCCGGACGGGACCCTACGAGCAGTACTTC. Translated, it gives CSARTGPYEQYF.

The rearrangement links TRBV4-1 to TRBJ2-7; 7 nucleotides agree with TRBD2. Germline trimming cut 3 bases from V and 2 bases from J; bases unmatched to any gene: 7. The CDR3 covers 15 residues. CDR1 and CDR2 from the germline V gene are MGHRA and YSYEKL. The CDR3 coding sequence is TGCGCCAGCAGCCAGTTTAGCGGGTTCACCTACGAGCAGTACTTC. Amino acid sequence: CASSQFSGFTYEQYF.

The CDR3 loop is CASSLTGDNYGYTF. CDR3 DNA sequence: TGTGCCAGCAGCTTAACCGGGGATAACTATGGCTACACCTTC. The genes are TRBV7-9 and TRBJ1-2; no firm D call. The V end lost 2 bases, the J end lost 1 base, and 8 bases lay between the germline ends. The CDR3 contains 14 residues. The germline V gene encodes CDR1 SEHNR and CDR2 FQNEAQ (reference sequence).

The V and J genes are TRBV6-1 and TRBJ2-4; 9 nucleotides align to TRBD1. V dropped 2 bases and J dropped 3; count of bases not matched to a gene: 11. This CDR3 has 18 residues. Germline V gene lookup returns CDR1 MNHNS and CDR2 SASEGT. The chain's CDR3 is CASSEYHLGQGNKNIQYF. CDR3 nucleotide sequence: TGTGCCAGCAGTGAATATCATTTAGGACAGGGGAACAAAAACATTCAGTACTTC.

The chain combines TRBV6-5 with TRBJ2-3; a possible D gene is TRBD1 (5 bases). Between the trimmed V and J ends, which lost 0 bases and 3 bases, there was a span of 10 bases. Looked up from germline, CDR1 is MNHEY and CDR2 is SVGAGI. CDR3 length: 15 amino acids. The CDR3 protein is CASSYSRTGTDTQYF. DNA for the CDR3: TGTGCCAGCAGTTACTCGAGAACAGGAACAGATACGCAGTATTTT.

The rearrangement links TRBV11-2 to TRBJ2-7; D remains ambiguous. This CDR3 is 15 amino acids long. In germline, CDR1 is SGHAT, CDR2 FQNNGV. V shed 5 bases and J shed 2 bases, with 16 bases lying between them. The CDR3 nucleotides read TGTGCCAGCAGCCAAGAGGCTACAGAGACCTACGAGCAGTACTTC. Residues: CASSQEATETYEQYF.

CDR3 DNA sequence: TGTGCCAGCAGCCCCGGACAAAGCAGCTCCTACGAGCAGTACTTC. This sequence encodes CASSPGQSSSYEQYF. This chain links TRBV5-6 with TRBJ2-7, with a weak D call TRBD1 (5 bases). CDR3 length: 15 residues. CDR1 is SGHDT, CDR2 YYEEEE, per germline. V was pared by 4 bases and J by 0 bases, with 14 bases between.

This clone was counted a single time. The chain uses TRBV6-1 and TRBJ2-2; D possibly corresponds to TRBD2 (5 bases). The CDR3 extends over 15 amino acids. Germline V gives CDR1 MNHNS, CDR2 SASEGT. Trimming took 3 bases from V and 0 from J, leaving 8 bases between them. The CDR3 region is CASSDFSANTGELFF. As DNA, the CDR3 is TGTGCCAGCAGTGATTTTAGCGCGAACACCGGGGAGCTGTTTTTT.

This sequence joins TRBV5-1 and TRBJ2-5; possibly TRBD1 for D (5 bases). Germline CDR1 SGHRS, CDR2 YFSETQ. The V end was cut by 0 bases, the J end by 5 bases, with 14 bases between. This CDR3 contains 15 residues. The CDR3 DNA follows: TGCGCCAGCAGCTTGGTGGCAGGGTTGATGGAGACCCAGTACTTC. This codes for CASSLVAGLMETQYF.

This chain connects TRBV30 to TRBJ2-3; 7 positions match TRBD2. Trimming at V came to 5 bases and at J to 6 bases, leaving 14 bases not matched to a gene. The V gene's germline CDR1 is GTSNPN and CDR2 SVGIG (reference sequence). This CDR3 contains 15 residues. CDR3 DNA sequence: TGTGCCTGGTCAAGTGATGGGGGGGGACGTGATACGCAGTATTTT. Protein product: CAWSSDGGGRDTQYF.